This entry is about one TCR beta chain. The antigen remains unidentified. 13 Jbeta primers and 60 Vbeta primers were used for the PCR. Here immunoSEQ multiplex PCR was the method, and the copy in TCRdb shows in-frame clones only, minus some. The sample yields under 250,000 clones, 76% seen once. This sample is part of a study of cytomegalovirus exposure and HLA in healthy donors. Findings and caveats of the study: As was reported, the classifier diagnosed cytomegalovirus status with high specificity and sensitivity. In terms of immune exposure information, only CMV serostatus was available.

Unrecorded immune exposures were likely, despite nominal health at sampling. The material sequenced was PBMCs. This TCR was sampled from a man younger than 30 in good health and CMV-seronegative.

In DNA form, the CDR3 reads TGTGCCAGCAGCTTAGTTGCCTTCGGGGAGGGAAACACCATATATTTT. As protein: CASSLVAFGEGNTIYF. The chain employs TRBV7-9 and TRBJ1-3; D not certain. The CDR3 contains 16 residues. The V and J ends lost 1 base and 4 bases respectively, with 14 bases between them. CDR1 is SEHNR, CDR2 FQNEAQ, per germline (reference sequence).